Reported below is one T cell receptor (beta chain). Its antigen is unidentified. The data are from a study of cytomegalovirus exposure and HLA in healthy donors. Study-level findings and limits: Sequences of the TCR beta chain were said to predict the HLA-A and HLA-B alleles of most subjects accurately.

13 Jbeta primers and 60 Vbeta primers were used for the PCR. The method was immunoSEQ multiplex PCR; TCRdb's version includes in-frame clones alone and lacks a portion of them. The table lists 200,000 to 250,000 clones, more than 75% of them singletons. V lost 7 bases and J lost 1; bases outside the gene matches: 9. CDR1 SGHTA and CDR2 FQGNSA come from the germline V gene. This CDR3 has 17 residues. This sequence joins TRBV7-2 and TRBJ2-6, with 8 nucleotides matching TRBD1. The receptor was isolated from a human donor in good health. The sequencing sample was made of PBMCs. CDR3 nucleotide sequence: TGTGCCAGCACTCCAGGGGGCCGTAGGTCTGGGGCCAACGTCCTGACTTTC. Protein sequence: CASTPGGRRSGANVLTF.